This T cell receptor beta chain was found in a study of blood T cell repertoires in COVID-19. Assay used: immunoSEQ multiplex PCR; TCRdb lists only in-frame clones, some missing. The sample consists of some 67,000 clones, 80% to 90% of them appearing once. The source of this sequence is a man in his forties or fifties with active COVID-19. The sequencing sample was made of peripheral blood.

CDR3 loop: CASSLDREDQYF. The CDR3 nucleotides are TGCGCCAGCAGCTTAGACAGGGAGGACCAGTACTTC. The V gene is TRBV5-1, the J gene TRBJ2-5; maybe TRBD1 (7 bases). CDR3 length equals 12 residues. V was clipped by 2 bases and J by 10 bases, with 12 bases between them. The germline V gene has CDR1 SGHRS and CDR2 YFSETQ.